Presented here are 26 T cell receptor beta chains from one specimen sequenced in a study of cytomegalovirus exposure and HLA in healthy donors. The PCR made use of 60 Vbeta and 13 Jbeta primers. Using immunoSEQ multiplex PCR, the repertoire was profiled, and TCRdb retains in-frame clones only, with some absent. The sample has roughly 73,000 clones; roughly four fifths are singletons. The sequenced sample was PBMCs. These receptors all stem from a man aged 70-80 years in good health and CMV-seronegative.

This clone has just a few counts. The chain is built from TRBV9 and TRBJ1-2; D is ambiguous. CDR1 is SGDLS and CDR2 is YYNGEE in the germline V gene. The ends were cut back, 0 bases at V and 0 bases at J, with 18 bases in the middle. The CDR3 is made up of 18 amino acids. The CDR3 sequence is CASSVAKERGGSNYGYTF. DNA for the CDR3: TGTGCCAGCAGCGTAGCTAAGGAAAGAGGAGGATCTAACTATGGCTACACCTTC.

The chain employs TRBV18 and TRBJ1-2; 7 bases line up with TRBD1. V shed 3 bases and J 0 bases; nucleotides not matched to a gene: 7. The CDR3 is 16 residues long. Germline CDR1 KGHSH, CDR2 LQKENI. The CDR3 sequence is CASSPLPGGSNYGYTF. CDR3 nucleotide sequence: TGTGCCAGCTCACCTCTACCAGGGGGGTCTAACTATGGCTACACCTTC.

The CDR3 DNA reads as TGTGCCAGCAGTCCCTTGGACAGGCAGTCCGGGGAGCTGTTTTTT. Translating gives CASSPLDRQSGELFF. The V call is TRBV28, the J call TRBJ2-2; 7 bases fit TRBD1. Germline V gives CDR1 MDHEN, CDR2 SYDVKM. The CDR3 contains 15 residues. The junction had 9 bases not matched to a gene; V was cut back by 5 bases and J by 6 bases.

This clone was recorded a few times. V gene TRBV27 combines with J gene TRBJ2-2, with D uncertain. This CDR3 spans 13 amino acids. Germline CDR1 is MNHEY and CDR2 is SMNVEV (reference sequence). Trimming took off 3 bases at V and 4 bases at J, with 6 bases between the two ends. CDR3 sequence (DNA): TGTGCCAGCAGTTTTATCTTCACCGGGGAGCTGTTTTTT. Translating gives CASSFIFTGELFF.

In the case of this clone: Germline is not matched at one junction end, which may reflect a read error. CDR3 in amino acids: CASSTGLFQGTQYF. As DNA, the CDR3 is TGCGCCAGCAGCACCGGACTATTCCAAGGGACCCAGTACTTC. This chain uses TRBV5-1 with TRBJ2-5; a weak D match, TRBD2 (6 bases). The CDR3 has 14 amino acids. Germline V lookup: CDR1 SGHRS, CDR2 YFSETQ.

This clone was seen more than once but under ten times. The chain uses TRBV5-1 and TRBJ2-2, with D uncertain. CDR3 size: 15 residues. In germline, CDR1 is SGHRS, CDR2 YFSETQ. V was shortened by 0 bases and J by 6 bases, with 12 bases between the two germline ends. The CDR3, as DNA: TGCGCCAGCAGCTTGGGGTCCGGTCCGCCCGGGGAGCTGTTTTTT. Its translation: CASSLGSGPPGELFF.

This clone was detected a few times. The CDR3 sequence: CASATDSNQPQHF. The DNA for the CDR3 is TGTGCCAGCGCTACAGATAGCAATCAGCCCCAGCATTTT. The V call is TRBV6-1, the J call TRBJ1-5; D is unclear. Germline V CDR1 and CDR2: MNHNS, SASEGT. V lost 8 bases and J 0 bases, leaving 8 bases between the germline ends. The CDR3 consists of 13 residues.

The V gene is TRBV5-1, the J gene TRBJ2-5; possibly TRBD2 for D (6 bases). Germline V gene data show CDR1 as SGHRS and CDR2 as YFSETQ. There are 14 residues in the CDR3. Trimming removed 5 bases from V and 4 bases from J, with 15 bases in between. CDR3 nucleotides: TGCGCCAGCAGGACTAGTACGGTCAGAGAGACCCAGTACTTC. This encodes CASRTSTVRETQYF.

The CDR3 DNA follows: TGTGCCAGCAGCTTAAGAGGGACAACCTACGAGCAGTACTTC. Protein product: CASSLRGTTYEQYF. The rearrangement uses TRBV7-9 and TRBJ2-7, with a tentative D call TRBD1 (6 bases). The CDR3 has 14 amino acids. Germline V gene lookup returns CDR1 SEHNR and CDR2 FQNEAQ (reference sequence). V dropped 2 bases and J dropped 2 bases, with 10 bases sitting between them.

The V gene is TRBV11-2, the J gene TRBJ2-7; perhaps TRBD1 as D (7 bases). The CDR3 contains 15 residues. Germline V gives CDR1 SGHAT, CDR2 FQNNGV. The V end lost 8 bases, the J end lost 1 base, and 18 bases lay between the germline ends. The CDR3 region is CASGYARGVSYEQYF. CDR3 nucleotide sequence: TGTGCCAGCGGATACGCCAGGGGGGTATCCTACGAGCAGTACTTC.

CDR3 residues: CAINNRDSSYEQYF. CDR3 coding DNA: TGTGCCATCAATAACCGGGACAGTTCCTACGAGCAGTACTTC. The V call is TRBV10-3, the J call TRBJ2-7; 7 nucleotides align to TRBD1. The germline V gene encodes CDR1 ENHRY and CDR2 SYGVKD. J was trimmed by 1 base and V by 7 bases; bases with no gene match: 7. This CDR3 contains 14 residues.

This clone was observed a handful of times. V and J are TRBV19 and TRBJ2-2; D is uncertain. This CDR3 is built from 14 residues. Germline V gives CDR1 LNHDA, CDR2 SQIVND (reference sequence). V shed 3 bases and J shed 2 bases, with 7 bases lying between them. In DNA form, the CDR3 reads TGTGCCAGTAGTATTTCCGTTAACACCGGGGAGCTGTTTTTT. This encodes CASSISVNTGELFF.

The CDR3 region has the DNA TGTGCCAGCTCACCAAGAACAGGGCCCTATGGCTACACCTTC. Encoded protein: CASSPRTGPYGYTF. The chain employs TRBV18 and TRBJ1-2; tentatively, D is TRBD1 (6 bases). This CDR3 region has 14 residues. Deletions cut 2 bases from V and 4 bases from J, with 11 bases between. Germline CDR1 KGHSH, CDR2 LQKENI.

The chain uses TRBV5-1 and TRBJ2-3, with 7 bases lining up with TRBD2. This CDR3 has 16 residues. In germline, CDR1 is SGHRS, CDR2 YFSETQ. V was pared by 4 bases and J by 2 bases, with 10 bases of the junction left unmatched. For the CDR3, the DNA is TGCGCCAGCAGCGAGAGACTTGGGGGGGACACAGATACGCAGTATTTT. Translating gives CASSERLGGDTDTQYF.

The chain is built from TRBV7-2 and TRBJ2-7; a weak D match, TRBD2 (6 bases). V was clipped by 8 bases and J by 1 base, with 18 bases between them. Per germline, CDR1 SGHTA and CDR2 FQGNSA. The CDR3 extends over 15 amino acids. The CDR3 nucleotides read TGTGCCAGCTCACACCGAGCGGGCGTATCCTACGAGCAGTACTTC. Protein product: CASSHRAGVSYEQYF.

This clone showed up just a few times. This chain uses TRBV4-1 with TRBJ2-5; D is possibly TRBD1 (5 bases). V lost 1 base, J lost 4 bases, and 13 bases lay in between. The CDR3 totals 15 residues. Germline V gene sequence: CDR1 MGHRA, CDR2 YSYEKL. CDR3 in DNA: TGCGCCAGCAGCCAAGGCAGGGTTCGGGTAGAGACCCAGTACTTC. Its protein is CASSQGRVRVETQYF.

This chain joins TRBV28 and TRBJ1-2, with 7 nucleotides matching TRBD1. The V gene end was trimmed by 5 bases and the J gene end by 4 bases; junction bases not matched to a gene: 16. Germline CDR1 and CDR2: MDHEN and SYDVKM. The CDR3 is made up of 17 amino acids. This chain's CDR3 is CASSGGDSAGTFYGYTF. The CDR3 DNA reads as TGTGCCAGCAGTGGAGGGGACAGCGCGGGTACCTTCTATGGCTACACCTTC.

J is TRBJ1-2 and V is TRBV18; possibly TRBD1 for D (6 bases). Trimming left V 5 bases short and J 2 bases short, with 21 bases between. This CDR3 has 17 amino acids. Germline CDR1 is KGHSH and CDR2 is LQKENI. The CDR3 DNA follows: TGTGCCAGCTCAACCACCAGCGGGACACCCATGAACTATGGCTACACCTTC. Its translation is CASSTTSGTPMNYGYTF.

The CDR3 DNA follows: TGTGCAAGTCGCTTAGAGAAAGCGGACTCCTACAATGAGCAGTTCTTC. The encoded protein is CASRLEKADSYNEQFF. V is TRBV12-2 and J is TRBJ2-1; the table's D call of TRBD2 was not tested on the DNA. TRBV12-2 is assigned pseudogene status. The CDR3 consists of 16 residues.

The J gene is TRBJ2-3, the V gene TRBV4-3, with D possibly TRBD1 on 6 matching bases. Germline CDR1 is LGHNA and CDR2 is YSLEER. The CDR3 runs to 16 residues. V dropped 5 bases and J dropped 1 base, with 16 bases sitting between them. As DNA, the CDR3 is TGCGCCAGCAGCTCAAGGTATTCAGGGGGCACAGATACGCAGTATTTT. Its protein product is CASSSRYSGGTDTQYF.

The chain uses TRBV5-4 and TRBJ2-5, with D possibly matching TRBD1 (6 bases). Germline V gene sequence: CDR1 SGHNT, CDR2 YYREEE (reference sequence). V lost 10 bases to trimming and J lost 3 bases, with 16 bases between them. This CDR3 is 13 amino acids long. The CDR3 loop is CALGGLREETQYF. The CDR3 DNA sequence: TGTGCCTTAGGGGGTCTGAGGGAAGAGACCCAGTACTTC.

The V gene is TRBV20-1, the J gene TRBJ2-5, with a weak D call TRBD1 (6 bases). TRBJ2-7 explains the end of the DNA better; the J call may be wrong. CDR3 length: 11 amino acids. Germline V gene sequence: CDR1 DFQATT, CDR2 SNEGSKA (reference sequence). The CDR3 spells CSAGTSYEQYF. The CDR3, as DNA: TGCAGTGCCGGGACATCCTACGAGCAGTACTTC.

V and J are TRBV6-5 and TRBJ2-2; TRBD1 matches 8 bases. Germline V gene lookup returns CDR1 MNHEY and CDR2 SVGAGI. This CDR3 has 14 amino acids. V trimming: 6 bases; J trimming: 4 bases; junction bases outside the gene matches: 4. The CDR3 sequence: CASSRQGTTGELFF. DNA of the CDR3: TGTGCCAGCAGCCGACAGGGGACCACCGGGGAGCTGTTTTTT.

In nucleotides, the CDR3 is TGCGCCAGCAGCTTGGTAGGGGGAGGGGACACTGAAGCTTTCTTT. It translates to CASSLVGGGDTEAFF. The chain joins TRBV5-1 to TRBJ1-1; perhaps TRBD1 as D (6 bases). The germline V and J ends were trimmed by 0 bases and 3 bases, with 12 bases remaining between them. This CDR3 is built from 15 residues. From germline, CDR1 is SGHRS and CDR2 YFSETQ.

Of note for this clone: A read error may produce the germline difference seen at one junction end. The chain uses TRBV7-7 and TRBJ2-2; D gene unclear. The CDR3 runs 14 residues. Germline V lookup: CDR1 SSHAT, CDR2 FNYEAQ (reference sequence). The CDR3, as DNA: TGTGCTAGCAGCCCGCGAGTCGGCACCGGGGAGCTGTTTTTT. Translated, it gives CASSPRVGTGELFF.

V is TRBV7-9 and J is TRBJ2-2; 8 bases line up with TRBD1. Germline-derived CDR1 and CDR2 are SEHNR and FQNEAQ (reference sequence). This CDR3 contains 14 residues. The V gene end was trimmed by 7 bases and the J gene end by 7 bases; junction bases not matched to a gene: 8. DNA for the CDR3: TGTGCCAGCACCGAACCAGGGGGCCACGGGGAGCTGTTTTTT. Translated: CASTEPGGHGELFF.